This T cell receptor (beta chain) originates from a study of Ad26.COV2.S vaccination and SARS-CoV-2 variants. The table came from immunoSEQ multiplex PCR; TCRdb's copy has only in-frame clones and leaves some out. Seen here are roughly 680,000 clones, about 89% observed once, and the top ten hold around 1.5%. Treatment indicated: about 20 received Ad26.COV2.S at low or high dose, single or two shots; 5 received placebo; per-sample allocation not given. Day 63 after the first vaccine or placebo injection was the time point for sampling. Recruitment in Boston yielded a donor of adult age, 18-55 years. Wuhan-strain SARS-CoV-2 spike was expressed by the Ad26 vector that made up the vaccine. This clone appeared a few times. Sequencing used peripheral blood, obtained in a trial of Ad26.COV2.S vaccine versus placebo. The clonotype was recovered from a person aged 18-65 years who received the Ad26.COV2.S COVID-19 vaccine or a placebo.

The CDR3 is CASSFLGQNYGYTF. CDR3 DNA: TGTGCCAGCAGTTTCTTGGGACAGAACTATGGCTACACCTTC. The chain joins TRBV6-5 to TRBJ1-2; TRBD1 matches at 7 bases. CDR1 is MNHEY, CDR2 SVGAGI, per germline. Unmatched junction bases numbered 4, after V lost 4 bases and J lost 2 bases. The CDR3 loop spans 14 amino acids.